Listed below are T cell receptor beta chains from one sample, sequenced in a study of T-cell reconstitution after alpha-beta-depleted transplantation in children. TCRdb processed the PCR reads anew with MiXCR; each CDR3 protein has one entry. The sample yields hundreds of thousands of distinct CDR3 sequences, 6.5% to 9% seen once. The sample was PBMCs, mostly from graft donor cells, taken 180 days after TCRalphabeta/CD19-depleted stem cell transplant. These TCRs come from a male patient under 18 who had a stem cell transplant for acute lymphoblastic leukemia, so the T cells may come from the graft donor. The CDR3 runs from the conserved cysteine through the conserved F or W. A D gene is named only where the DNA matches it firmly. Clone size is not always given. Where it is, it says once, few, many or a class for expanded clones.

abundance	v_gene	j_gene	d_gene	CDR3aa	CDR3nt
many	TRBV7-2	TRBJ2-3	NA	CASSLRLVGADTQYF	TGTGCCAGCAGCTTACGGCTAGTCGGGGCAGATACGCAGTATTTT
many	TRBV5-1	TRBJ2-1	NA	CASSLEPGPRGEQFF	TGCGCCAGCAGCTTGGAGCCGGGACCCCGAGGGGAGCAGTTCTTC
many	TRBV5-1	TRBJ2-7	NA	CASSLSASNYEQYF	TGCGCCAGCAGCTTAAGTGCTAGCAACTACGAGCAGTACTTC
many	TRBV28	TRBJ1-6	NA	CASSRDLYSPLHF	TGTGCCAGCAGTCGGGACCTTTATTCACCCCTCCACTTT
many	TRBV9	TRBJ2-2	NA	CASSVATGGFTGELFF	TGTGCCAGCAGCGTAGCTACCGGAGGGTTCACCGGGGAGCTGTTTTTT
NA	TRBV20-1	TRBJ2-3	TRBD2	CSAVNAGGTDTQYF	TGCAGTGCTGTGAACGCGGGAGGCACAGATACGCAGTATTTT
many	TRBV28	TRBJ2-2	NA	CASSFRTVAGELFF	TGTGCCAGCAGTTTTCGGACTGTTGCCGGGGAGCTGTTTTTT
many	TRBV5-1	TRBJ2-1	TRBD2	CASSVSGGPYNEQFF	TGCGCCAGCAGCGTTAGCGGGGGGCCCTACAATGAGCAGTTCTTC
many	TRBV4-3	TRBJ1-1	NA	CASSQDLSVFTEAFF	TGCGCCAGCAGCCAAGATCTGTCGGTGTTCACTGAAGCTTTCTTT
many	TRBV28	TRBJ1-1	NA	CASRERAGLVAFF	TGTGCCAGCAGAGAAAGGGCAGGTTTGGTGGCTTTCTTT
many	TRBV28	TRBJ1-5	TRBD1	CASSWGDRVTQPQHF	TGTGCCAGCAGTTGGGGCGACAGGGTAACTCAGCCCCAGCATTTT
many	TRBV7-2	TRBJ1-4	NA	CASSLKWGTNEKLFF	TGTGCCAGCAGCTTAAAATGGGGAACTAATGAAAAACTGTTTTTT
many	TRBV7-2	TRBJ1-1	NA	CASSLGRYLNTEAFF	TGTGCCAGCAGCCTCGGACGCTACTTGAACACTGAAGCTTTCTTT
many	TRBV5-1	TRBJ1-6	NA	CASSLTTGHNSPLHF	TGCGCCAGCAGCTTGACTACAGGGCACAATTCACCCCTCCACTTT
many	TRBV6-7	TRBJ2-1	NA	CASSYSTRFNNEQFF	TGTGCCAGCAGTTACTCGACGCGGTTCAACAATGAGCAGTTCTTC
many	TRBV7-7	TRBJ2-1	NA	CASNETRVLGANEQFF	TGTGCCAGCAACGAGACAAGGGTATTGGGAGCCAATGAGCAGTTCTTC
many	TRBV12-3/TRBV12-4	TRBJ2-7	NA	CASSWKGSYEQYF	TGTGCCAGCAGTTGGAAAGGATCCTACGAGCAGTACTTC
many	TRBV5-6	TRBJ1-5	NA	CASSFGTGNQPQHF	TGTGCCAGCAGTTTCGGGACGGGTAATCAGCCCCAGCATTTT
many	TRBV27	TRBJ2-4	NA	CASSLPGVPRGIQYF	TGTGCCAGCAGTTTACCCGGGGTCCCCAGGGGCATTCAGTACTTC
many	TRBV28	TRBJ2-3	NA	CASSPNRGAGTDTQYF	TGTGCCAGCAGTCCTAACCGGGGCGCGGGCACAGATACGCAGTATTTT
many	TRBV12-3/TRBV12-4	TRBJ1-3	NA	CASSASRSGGNTIYF	TGTGCCAGCAGCGCATCACGCTCGGGTGGAAACACCATATATTTT
many	TRBV27	TRBJ1-2	NA	CASSFGQGLGYTF	TGTGCCAGCAGTTTCGGGCAGGGATTGGGCTACACCTTC
many	TRBV12-3/TRBV12-4	TRBJ2-5	NA	CASTSAETQYF	TGTGCCAGCACCAGCGCAGAGACCCAGTACTTC
NA	TRBV9	TRBJ2-3	TRBD2	CASSEPLAASTDTQYF	TGTGCCAGCAGCGAGCCGCTAGCGGCTAGCACAGATACGCAGTATTTT
NA	TRBV3-1	TRBJ2-2	TRBD2	CTCSRGLAGAPRAGELFF	TGTACCTGCAGCCGTGGACTAGCGGGGGCCCCGAGGGCCGGGGAGCTGTTTTTT
many	TRBV12-3/TRBV12-4	TRBJ2-1	NA	CASSLVPQPTGEQFF	TGTGCCAGCAGTTTAGTCCCCCAGCCGACGGGTGAGCAGTTCTTC
many	TRBV29-1	TRBJ2-3	NA	CSVSGRADTQYF	TGCAGCGTTTCTGGGAGAGCAGATACGCAGTATTTT
many	TRBV12-3/TRBV12-4	TRBJ1-5	NA	CASSSGIAQHF	TGTGCCAGCAGCTCCGGGATAGCCCAGCATTTT
many	TRBV7-8	TRBJ2-5	TRBD1	CASSLSTGETQYF	TGTGCCAGCAGCTTATCGACAGGGGAGACCCAGTACTTC
NA	TRBV11-2	TRBJ1-1	TRBD1	CASSLRQGGRNTEAFF	TGTGCCAGCAGTTTACGACAGGGAGGTCGGAACACTGAAGCTTTCTTT
many	TRBV6-2/TRBV6-3	TRBJ2-5	NA	CASSYDRRTQYF	TGTGCCAGCAGTTACGACCGACGGACCCAGTACTTC
many	TRBV6-1	TRBJ1-6	TRBD1	CASKDRVVSPLHF	TGTGCCAGCAAGGACAGGGTGGTTTCACCCCTCCACTTT
many	TRBV7-3	TRBJ1-6	NA	CASSPQGGGGSPLHF	TGTGCCAGCAGCCCACAAGGGGGGGGCGGCTCACCCCTCCACTTT
many	TRBV29-1	TRBJ1-1	NA	CSAVENTEAFF	TGCAGCGCCGTGGAGAACACTGAAGCTTTCTTT
many	TRBV5-1	TRBJ2-5	NA	CASSLGRGGETQYF	TGCGCCAGCAGCTTGGGGAGGGGTGGAGAGACCCAGTACTTC
many	TRBV29-1	TRBJ1-3	NA	CSVEDRTSGNTIYF	TGCAGCGTTGAAGACAGGACCTCTGGAAACACCATATATTTT
few	TRBV5-1	TRBJ2-7	NA	CASSLVTGETARYEQYF	TGCGCCAGCAGCTTGGTCACAGGTGAGACTGCCCGCTACGAGCAGTACTTC
NA	TRBV19	TRBJ2-5	NA	CASSIGQGRETQYF	TGTGCCAGTAGTATAGGCCAGGGTAGGGAGACCCAGTACTTC
many	TRBV20-1	TRBJ2-7	NA	CSASRSRAIYEQYF	TGCAGTGCTAGTCGTTCCAGGGCCATCTACGAGCAGTACTTC
many	TRBV5-5	TRBJ2-1	NA	CASSLYALRGRNEQFF	TGTGCCAGCAGCTTGTATGCCCTGAGAGGGCGGAATGAGCAGTTCTTC
many	TRBV18	TRBJ1-3	NA	CASSPLGVAGNTIYF	TGTGCCAGCTCACCGCTAGGGGTGGCTGGAAACACCATATATTTT